What follows are 8 T cell receptor beta chains derived from one specimen sequenced in a study of shared clonotypes between healthy human individuals. Sequenced by immunoSEQ multiplex PCR; TCRdb stores in-frame clones only, minus some. The sample includes hundreds of thousands of clones, roughly 79% of them seen just once. Sequences were obtained from PBMCs. These receptors all stem from a middle-aged woman in good health. Some clones in this sample may be carry-over from other donors' samples.

The chain is built from TRBV7-2 and TRBJ2-1; 7 nucleotides align to TRBD2. CDR3 size: 15 residues. The V gene's germline CDR1 is SGHTA and CDR2 FQGNSA. V was pared by 5 bases and J by 3 bases, with 7 bases of the junction left unmatched. CDR3 nucleotide sequence: TGTGCCAGCAGCGCCTGGGCGGGAGACTACAATGAGCAGTTCTTC. Amino acid sequence: CASSAWAGDYNEQFF.

The genes are TRBV5-1 and TRBJ2-3; 9 nucleotides agree with TRBD2. The CDR3 consists of 17 residues. CDR1 and CDR2 (germline): SGHRS, YFSETQ. With V trimmed by 0 bases and J by 7 bases, 12 bases remained unmatched. CDR3 protein: CASSLAETSGIVYTQYF. The CDR3 DNA follows: TGCGCCAGCAGCTTGGCCGAGACTAGCGGAATAGTTTATACGCAGTATTTT.

This chain uses TRBV5-1 with TRBJ2-2; D is possibly TRBD1 or TRBD2 (5 bases each). Trimming left V 7 bases short and J 2 bases short, with 18 bases between. The CDR3 extends over 16 amino acids. Looked up from germline, CDR1 is SGHRS and CDR2 is YFSETQ. For the CDR3, the DNA is TGCGCCAGCGGGGACGAGGGGCCGAGAAACACCGGGGAGCTGTTTTTT. Translating gives CASGDEGPRNTGELFF.

The rearrangement joins TRBV9 to TRBJ1-1; no firm D call. This CDR3 is 14 amino acids long. Germline assignment: CDR1 SGDLS and CDR2 YYNGEE. V was shortened by 3 bases and J by 1 base, with 10 bases between the two germline ends. CDR3 protein: CASSDGFWNTEAFF. The CDR3 bases are TGTGCCAGCAGCGACGGCTTCTGGAACACTGAAGCTTTCTTT.

The chain links TRBV10-3 to TRBJ1-4, with TRBD1 identical over 8 bases. The CDR3 is 15 amino acids. The junction had 14 bases not matched to a gene; V was cut back by 10 bases and J by 7 bases. CDR1 ENHRY and CDR2 SYGVKD come from the germline V gene. The CDR3: CATTRGGQETEKLFF. DNA of the CDR3: TGTGCCACTACTCGTGGGGGACAGGAGACTGAAAAACTGTTTTTT.

This clone has only a few counts. The chain carries TRBV19 and TRBJ2-7; D unclear. Trimming cost V 4 bases and J 7 bases, with 14 bases left between them. CDR1 is LNHDA, CDR2 SQIVND, per germline (reference sequence). The CDR3 length is 13 residues. The CDR3 loop reads CASSTVHLQEQYF. The CDR3 nucleotides are TGTGCCAGTAGTACAGTCCACCTACAGGAGCAGTACTTC. Full variable domain (outside the CDR3, taken from reference TRBV19 and TRBJ2-7): DGGITQSPKYLFRKEGQNVTLSCEQNLNHDAMYWYRQDPGQGLRLIYYSQIVNDFQKGDIAEGYSVSREKKESFPLTVTSAQKNPTAFYLCASSTVHLQEQYFGPGTRLTVT.

This clone appeared once. CDR3 amino acids: CASSKTPTGDGTDTQYF. The CDR3 DNA is TGTGCCAGCAGCAAGACCCCGACAGGGGATGGGACAGATACGCAGTATTTT. This chain links TRBV21-1 with TRBJ2-3; TRBD1 reflects the table's D call only, with no check against the DNA. TRBV21-1 is a known pseudogene. The length of the CDR3 is 17 residues.

As for this clone: This CDR3 is also generated by other DNA sequences in the sample. This chain uses TRBV27 with TRBJ2-7, with D unresolved. V was pared by 3 bases and J by 2 bases, with 14 bases between. The CDR3 loop spans 15 amino acids. The V gene's germline CDR1 is MNHEY and CDR2 SMNVEV (reference sequence). The CDR3 sequence is CASSLRETVTYEQYF. The DNA for the CDR3 is TGTGCCAGCAGTTTGCGCGAAACAGTAACCTACGAGCAGTACTTC.